The sequence of this TCR beta chain was determined in a study of blood T cell repertoires in COVID-19. Study overall: The samples span acute and convalescent COVID-19 from the United States, Italy and Spain. Sources were T cells, B-cell-depleted T cells, or PBMCs; the material itself was cDNA or gDNA.

Here immunoSEQ multiplex PCR was the method, and the copy in TCRdb shows in-frame clones only, minus some. Of about 55,000 clones detected, roughly 90% appear once; the ten largest clones hold roughly 15%. J gave up 10 bases and V 4 bases, and 5 bases lay outside the gene matches. The length of the CDR3 is 14 residues. Germline CDR1 LNHDA, CDR2 SQIVND (reference sequence). V and J are TRBV19 and TRBJ2-1, with 12 bases fitting TRBD2. This receptor was taken from a man older than 75 with acute or convalescent COVID-19. The sequencing sample was made of peripheral blood. CDR3 DNA: TGTGCCAGTAGTACTAGCGGGGGGGATCGGGAGCAGTTCTTC. Protein sequence: CASSTSGGDREQFF.